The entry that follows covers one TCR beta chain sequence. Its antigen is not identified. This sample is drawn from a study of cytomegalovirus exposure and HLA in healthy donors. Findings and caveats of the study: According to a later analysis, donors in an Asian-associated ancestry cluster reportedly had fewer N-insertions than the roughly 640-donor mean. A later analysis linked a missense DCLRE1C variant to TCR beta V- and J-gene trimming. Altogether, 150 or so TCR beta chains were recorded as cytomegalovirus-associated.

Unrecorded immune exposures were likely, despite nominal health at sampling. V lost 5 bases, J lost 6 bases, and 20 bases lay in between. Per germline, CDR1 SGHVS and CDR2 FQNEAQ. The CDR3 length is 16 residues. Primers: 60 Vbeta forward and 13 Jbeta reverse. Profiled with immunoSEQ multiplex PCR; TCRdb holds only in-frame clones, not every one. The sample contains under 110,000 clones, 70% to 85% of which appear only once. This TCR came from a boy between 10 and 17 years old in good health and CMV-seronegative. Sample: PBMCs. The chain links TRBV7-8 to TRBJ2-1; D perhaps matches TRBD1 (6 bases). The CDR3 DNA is TGTGCCAGCAGCCACGGCAGGGGCTCCGATATCAATGAGCAGTTCTTC. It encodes CASSHGRGSDINEQFF.